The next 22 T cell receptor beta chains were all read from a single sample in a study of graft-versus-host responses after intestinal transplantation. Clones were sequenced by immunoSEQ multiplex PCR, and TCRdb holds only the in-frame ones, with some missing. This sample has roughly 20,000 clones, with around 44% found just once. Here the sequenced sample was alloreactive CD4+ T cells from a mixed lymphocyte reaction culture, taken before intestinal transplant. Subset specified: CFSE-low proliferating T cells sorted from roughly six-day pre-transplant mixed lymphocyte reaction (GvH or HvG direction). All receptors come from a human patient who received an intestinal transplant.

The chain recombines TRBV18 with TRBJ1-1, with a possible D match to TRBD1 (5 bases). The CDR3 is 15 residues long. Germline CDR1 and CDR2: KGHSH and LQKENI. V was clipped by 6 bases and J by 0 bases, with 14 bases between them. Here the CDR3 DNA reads TGTGCCAGCTCCCGCAGGGAGGGAATGAACACTGAAGCTTTCTTT. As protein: CASSRREGMNTEAFF.

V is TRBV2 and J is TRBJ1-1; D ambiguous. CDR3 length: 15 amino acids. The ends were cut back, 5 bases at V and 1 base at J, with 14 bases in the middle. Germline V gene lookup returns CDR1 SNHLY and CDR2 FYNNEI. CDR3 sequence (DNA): TGTGCCAGCAGTTTCCTCACAACCTCGAACACTGAAGCTTTCTTT. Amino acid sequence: CASSFLTTSNTEAFF. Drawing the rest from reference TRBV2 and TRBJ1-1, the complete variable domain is EPEVTQTPSHQVTQMGQEVILRCVPISNHLYFYWYRQILGQKVEFLVSFYNNEISEKSEIFDDQFSVERPDGSNFTLKIRSTKLEDSAMYFCASSFLTTSNTEAFFGQGTRLTVV.

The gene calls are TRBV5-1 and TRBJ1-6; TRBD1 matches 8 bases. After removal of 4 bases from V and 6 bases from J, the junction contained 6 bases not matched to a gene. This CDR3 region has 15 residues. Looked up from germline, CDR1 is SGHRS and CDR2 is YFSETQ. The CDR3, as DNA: TGCGCCAGCAGCCTTGGACAGGGCCTTAATTCACCCCTCCACTTT. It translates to CASSLGQGLNSPLHF. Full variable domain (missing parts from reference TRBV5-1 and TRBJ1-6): KAGVTQTPRYLIKTRGQQVTLSCSPISGHRSVSWYQQTPGQGLQFLFEYFSETQRNKGNFPGRFSGRQFSNSRSEMNVSTLELGDSALYLCASSLGQGLNSPLHFGNGTRLTVT.

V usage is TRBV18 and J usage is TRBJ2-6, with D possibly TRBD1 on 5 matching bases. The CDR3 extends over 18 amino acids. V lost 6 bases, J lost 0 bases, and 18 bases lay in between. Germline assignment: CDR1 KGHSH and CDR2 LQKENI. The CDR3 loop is CASSSQGYTSSGANVLTF. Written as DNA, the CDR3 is TGTGCCAGCTCCTCCCAGGGTTACACCAGCTCTGGGGCCAACGTCCTGACTTTC. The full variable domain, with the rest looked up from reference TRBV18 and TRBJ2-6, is NAGVMQNPRHLVRRRGQEARLRCSPMKGHSHVYWYRQLPEEGLKFMVYLQKENIIDESGMPKERFSAEFPKEGPSILRIQQVVRGDSAAYFCASSSQGYTSSGANVLTFGAGSRLTVL.

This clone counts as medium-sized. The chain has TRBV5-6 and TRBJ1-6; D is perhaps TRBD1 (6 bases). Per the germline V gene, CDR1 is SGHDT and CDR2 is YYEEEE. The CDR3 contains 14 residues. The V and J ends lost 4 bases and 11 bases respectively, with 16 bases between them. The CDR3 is CASSLKGGPAPLHF. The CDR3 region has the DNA TGTGCCAGCAGCCTTAAGGGGGGGCCAGCACCCCTCCACTTT.

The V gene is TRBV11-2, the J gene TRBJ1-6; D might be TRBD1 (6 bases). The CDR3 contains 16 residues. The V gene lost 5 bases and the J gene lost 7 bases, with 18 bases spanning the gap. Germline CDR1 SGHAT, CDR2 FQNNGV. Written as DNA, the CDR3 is TGTGCCAGCAGCCCCGGTGGGGGGGCGGTAAATTCACCCCTCCACTTT. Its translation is CASSPGGGAVNSPLHF.

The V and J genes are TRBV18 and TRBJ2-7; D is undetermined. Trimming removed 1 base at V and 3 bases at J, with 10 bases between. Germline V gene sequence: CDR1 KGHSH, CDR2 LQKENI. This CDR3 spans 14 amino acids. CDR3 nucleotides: TGTGCCAGCTCACCACTTTTACAGAGCTACGAGCAGTACTTC. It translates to CASSPLLQSYEQYF.

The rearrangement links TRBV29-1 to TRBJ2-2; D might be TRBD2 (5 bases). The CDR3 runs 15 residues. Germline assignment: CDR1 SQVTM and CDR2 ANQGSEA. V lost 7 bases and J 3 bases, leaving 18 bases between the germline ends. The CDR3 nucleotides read TGCAGCGCCCACGTCGGGGTTGGAGACACCGGGGAGCTGTTTTTT. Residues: CSAHVGVGDTGELFF.

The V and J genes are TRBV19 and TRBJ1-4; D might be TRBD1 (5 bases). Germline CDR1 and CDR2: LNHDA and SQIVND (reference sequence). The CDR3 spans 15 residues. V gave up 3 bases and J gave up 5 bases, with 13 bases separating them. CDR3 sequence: CASSIVTGLNEKLFF. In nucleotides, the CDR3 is TGTGCCAGTAGTATCGTAACAGGATTGAATGAAAAACTGTTTTTT. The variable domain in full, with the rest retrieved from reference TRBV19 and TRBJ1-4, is DGGITQSPKYLFRKEGQNVTLSCEQNLNHDAMYWYRQDPGQGLRLIYYSQIVNDFQKGDIAEGYSVSREKKESFPLTVTSAQKNPTAFYLCASSIVTGLNEKLFFGSGTQLSVL.

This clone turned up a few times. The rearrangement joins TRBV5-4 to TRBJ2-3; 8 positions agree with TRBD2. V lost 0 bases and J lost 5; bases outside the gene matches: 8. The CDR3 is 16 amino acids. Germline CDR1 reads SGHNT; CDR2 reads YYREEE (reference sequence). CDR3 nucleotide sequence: TGTGCCAGCAGCTTGGACCCGGGGGGGCCTGGAGATACGCAGTATTTT. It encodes CASSLDPGGPGDTQYF.

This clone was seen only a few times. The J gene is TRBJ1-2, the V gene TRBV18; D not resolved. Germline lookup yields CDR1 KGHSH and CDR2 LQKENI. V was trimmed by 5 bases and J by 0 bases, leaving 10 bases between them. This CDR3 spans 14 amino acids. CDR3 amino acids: CASSGPETNYGYTF. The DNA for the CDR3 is TGTGCCAGCTCAGGGCCTGAGACTAACTATGGCTACACCTTC.

Here the CDR3 DNA reads TGTGCCATCAGTGAGGGGGGGACTGTAAACACCGGGGAGCTGTTTTTT. Translated: CAISEGGTVNTGELFF. The chain couples TRBV10-3 to TRBJ2-2; D perhaps matches TRBD2 (6 bases). Trimming stripped 2 bases from V and 2 bases from J, with 12 bases between. This CDR3 has 16 residues. Looked up from germline, CDR1 is ENHRY and CDR2 is SYGVKD.

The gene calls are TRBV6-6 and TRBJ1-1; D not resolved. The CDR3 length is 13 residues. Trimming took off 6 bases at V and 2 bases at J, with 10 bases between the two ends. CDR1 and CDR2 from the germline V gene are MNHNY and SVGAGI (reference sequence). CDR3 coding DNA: TGTGCCAGCAGACTACCCTACAACACTGAAGCTTTCTTT. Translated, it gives CASRLPYNTEAFF.

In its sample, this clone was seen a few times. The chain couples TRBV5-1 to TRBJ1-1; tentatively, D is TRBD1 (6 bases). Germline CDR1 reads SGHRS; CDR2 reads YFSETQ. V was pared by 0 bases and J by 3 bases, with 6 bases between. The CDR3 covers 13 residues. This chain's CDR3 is CASSLGQDTEAFF. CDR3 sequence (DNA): TGCGCCAGCAGCTTGGGACAGGACACTGAAGCTTTCTTT.

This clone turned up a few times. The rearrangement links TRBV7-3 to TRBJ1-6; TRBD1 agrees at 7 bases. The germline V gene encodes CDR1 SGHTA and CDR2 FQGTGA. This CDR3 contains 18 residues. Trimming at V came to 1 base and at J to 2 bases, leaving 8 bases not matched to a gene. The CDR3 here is CASSLRGGRGAYNSPLHF. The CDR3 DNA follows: TGTGCCAGCAGCTTAAGGGGTGGCAGGGGGGCCTATAATTCACCCCTCCACTTT.

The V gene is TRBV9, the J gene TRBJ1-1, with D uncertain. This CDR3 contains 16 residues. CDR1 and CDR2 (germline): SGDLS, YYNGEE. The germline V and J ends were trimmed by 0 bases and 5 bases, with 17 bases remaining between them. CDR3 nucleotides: TGTGCCAGCAGCGTAGACGGTAGAGCATACCGAACTGAAGCTTTCTTT. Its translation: CASSVDGRAYRTEAFF.

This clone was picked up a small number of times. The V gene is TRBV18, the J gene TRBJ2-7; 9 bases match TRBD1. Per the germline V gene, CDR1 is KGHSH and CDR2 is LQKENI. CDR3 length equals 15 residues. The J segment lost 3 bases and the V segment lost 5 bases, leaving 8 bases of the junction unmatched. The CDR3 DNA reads TGTGCCAGCTCAGGGCGGGACAGGGTTCTCTACGAGCAGTACTTC. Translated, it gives CASSGRDRVLYEQYF.

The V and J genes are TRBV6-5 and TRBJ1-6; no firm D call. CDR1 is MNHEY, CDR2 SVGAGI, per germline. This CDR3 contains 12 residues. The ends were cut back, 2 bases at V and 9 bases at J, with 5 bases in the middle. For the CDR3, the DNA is TGTGCCAGCAGTTACCCGGGTTCACCCCTCCACTTT. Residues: CASSYPGSPLHF.

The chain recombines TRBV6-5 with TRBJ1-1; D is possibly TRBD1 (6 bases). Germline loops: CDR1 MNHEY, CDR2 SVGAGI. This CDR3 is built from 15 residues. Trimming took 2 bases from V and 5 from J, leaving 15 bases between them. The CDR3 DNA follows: TGTGCCAGCAGTTACGCCGGACAGCCAAGAACTGAAGCTTTCTTT. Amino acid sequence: CASSYAGQPRTEAFF.

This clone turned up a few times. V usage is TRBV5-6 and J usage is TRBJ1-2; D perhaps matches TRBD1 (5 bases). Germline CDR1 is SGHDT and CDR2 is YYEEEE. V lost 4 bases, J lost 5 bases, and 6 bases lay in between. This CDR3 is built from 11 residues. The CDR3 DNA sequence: TGTGCCAGCAGCCCAGGGTATGGCTACACCTTC. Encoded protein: CASSPGYGYTF.

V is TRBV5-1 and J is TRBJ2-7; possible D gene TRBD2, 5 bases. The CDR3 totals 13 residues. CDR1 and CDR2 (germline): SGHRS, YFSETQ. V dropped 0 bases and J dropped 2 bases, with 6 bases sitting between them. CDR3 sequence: CASSLAGTYEQYF. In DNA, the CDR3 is TGCGCCAGCAGCTTGGCCGGGACCTACGAGCAGTACTTC.

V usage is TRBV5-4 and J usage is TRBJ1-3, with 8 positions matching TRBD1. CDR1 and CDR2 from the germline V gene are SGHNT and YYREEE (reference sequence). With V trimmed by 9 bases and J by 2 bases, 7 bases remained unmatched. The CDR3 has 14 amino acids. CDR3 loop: CATQQGGTGNTIYF. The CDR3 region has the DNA TGTGCCACACAACAGGGGGGGACTGGAAACACCATATATTTT. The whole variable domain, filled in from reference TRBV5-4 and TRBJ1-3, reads ETGVTQSPTHLIKTRGQQVTLRCSSQSGHNTVSWYQQALGQGPQFIFQYYREEENGRGNFPPRFSGLQFPNYSSELNVNALELDDSALYLCATQQGGTGNTIYFGEGSWLTVV.